This is a list of T cell receptor beta chains from one sample in a study of T-cell memory formation after mild COVID-19. MiXCR, run by TCRdb on the 5' RACE reads, gives a single entry per CDR3 protein. The sample gives hundreds of thousands of distinct CDR3 sequences, approximately 21% of which show up once; 8.4% is in the top ten. Material for sequencing was PBMCs or a T cell subset sorted from them (not recorded which). These receptors were collected from an adult woman who had mild COVID-19 (a few samples of this study predate the infection). Cell type and time point are not known. Both conserved end residues are part of each CDR3. Fields, in order: V gene, clone size, J gene, CDR3 protein. Rows give clone size only sometimes, using once, few, many, or a class for an expanded clone.

TRBV12-3/TRBV12-4,.,TRBJ2-7,CASSSSRTYYEQYF
TRBV24-1,.,TRBJ2-1,CATDRGGYEQFF
TRBV20-1,few,TRBJ2-1,CSAYRLAGGRNEQFF
TRBV3-1,.,TRBJ2-1,CASSRRPTSSGRGNEQFF
TRBV4-1,.,TRBJ1-1,CASSDPDKMNTEAFF
TRBV11-3,.,TRBJ2-7,CASSPLEAGGTYEQYF
TRBV7-2,.,TRBJ2-3,CASSLVPVAGGLADTQYF
TRBV27,.,TRBJ2-5,CASSLWGAGETQYF
TRBV11-2,.,TRBJ2-2,CAGQLQGGELFF
TRBV7-2,.,TRBJ1-4,CASSLRGRGEKLFF
TRBV5-1,few,TRBJ2-1,CASSTPGLDEQFF
TRBV18,.,TRBJ1-1,CASSPEEGAIGTEAFF
TRBV18,few,TRBJ2-3,CASSPRKGAADTQYF
TRBV21-1,.,TRBJ2-1,CASSGARGRSYNEQFF
TRBV19,.,TRBJ2-1,CASSITSGTGNEQFF
TRBV9,.,TRBJ2-2,CASMTGNTGELFF
TRBV5-8,.,TRBJ2-3,CASSLEGRGWPDTQYF
TRBV24-1,few,TRBJ1-5,CATAGTGGWGGNQPQHF
TRBV29-1,.,TRBJ2-7,CSVHTGAYEQYF
TRBV12-3/TRBV12-4,.,TRBJ1-5,CASTDGVWGPQHF
TRBV6-6,.,TRBJ1-4,CASRGMRGNEKLFF
TRBV12-3/TRBV12-4,many,TRBJ2-3,CASRTSGTDTQYF
TRBV6-4,.,TRBJ2-1,CASDYPGTKTNNEQFF
TRBV11-2,.,TRBJ2-5,CASSLSSGKETQYF
TRBV6-2/TRBV6-3,.,TRBJ1-5,CASSGWSGQPQHF
TRBV18,many,TRBJ2-5,CASSSGQGAFETQYF
TRBV28,.,TRBJ2-5,CASTPGFETQYF
TRBV12-3/TRBV12-4,few,TRBJ2-3,CASIQTSGGADTQYF
TRBV25-1,.,TRBJ1-2,CASSESQGRAGYTF
TRBV28,few,TRBJ1-1,CASSLQVGDEAFF
TRBV7-2,.,TRBJ2-1,CASSPGGAGYREQFF